Listed here are 26 T cell receptor beta chains from one sample, sequenced in a study of blood T cell repertoires in COVID-19. Some clones are missing from TCRdb's copy, which holds only in-frame ones; the method was immunoSEQ multiplex PCR. The profile shows approximately 220,000 clones, about 80% of them singletons. The material sequenced was peripheral blood. All receptors derive from a woman younger than 45 who had recovered from COVID-19.

The chain recombines TRBV11-2 with TRBJ2-7; maybe TRBD1 (6 bases). Germline V gene lookup returns CDR1 SGHAT and CDR2 FQNNGV. Trimming removed 4 bases from V and 5 bases from J, with 9 bases in between. The CDR3 has 12 amino acids. CDR3 in DNA: TGTGCCAGCAGCTACAGGGCTGACGAGCAGTACTTC. Its translation is CASSYRADEQYF.

J is TRBJ2-1 and V is TRBV6-5; 7 bases map to TRBD2. The junction had 6 bases not matched to a gene; V was cut back by 7 bases and J by 0 bases. The CDR3 contains 15 residues. Germline V gene sequence: CDR1 MNHEY, CDR2 SVGAGI. DNA for the CDR3: TGTGCCAGCAATCTAGCGGCCACCTCCTACAATGAGCAGTTCTTC. This codes for CASNLAATSYNEQFF.

The chain carries TRBV10-2 and TRBJ2-2; perhaps TRBD1 as D (8 bases). The CDR3 sequence is 16 residues long. The V end was cut by 3 bases, the J end by 5 bases, with 16 bases between. Germline V gene data show CDR1 as WSHSY and CDR2 as SAAADI. CDR3 region: CASSESGTGLTGELFF. DNA of the CDR3: TGCGCCAGCAGTGAAAGCGGGACAGGATTAACCGGGGAGCTGTTTTTT.

The J gene is TRBJ2-2, the V gene TRBV5-1, with a weak D call TRBD2 (5 bases). V was pared by 7 bases and J by 0 bases, with 7 bases between. CDR1 is SGHRS and CDR2 is YFSETQ in the germline V gene. CDR3 length: 13 residues. This CDR3 is CASGLANTGELFF. The DNA for the CDR3 is TGCGCCAGCGGACTTGCGAACACCGGGGAGCTGTTTTTT.

V and J are TRBV24-1 and TRBJ2-7; D is ambiguous. The germline CDR1 and CDR2 sequences are KGHDR and SFDVKD. This CDR3 spans 12 amino acids. Between the trimmed V and J ends, which lost 3 bases and 5 bases, there was a span of 7 bases. In DNA, the CDR3 is TGTGCCACCAGTGATCCCCTTAACGAGCAGTACTTC. As protein: CATSDPLNEQYF.

The chain employs TRBV5-1 and TRBJ2-1; 8 bases fit TRBD2. V lost 5 bases, J lost 9 bases, and 19 bases stayed unmatched. Germline CDR1 reads SGHRS; CDR2 reads YFSETQ. The CDR3 spans 17 residues. The CDR3 sequence: CASSSNPLSGSSIEQFF. DNA for the CDR3: TGCGCCAGCAGTTCGAACCCCTTGAGCGGGAGTAGTATTGAGCAGTTCTTC.

The V gene is TRBV7-6, the J gene TRBJ2-5, with 7 bases matching TRBD2. The V gene end was trimmed by 5 bases and the J gene end by 4 bases; junction bases not matched to a gene: 19. The CDR3 consists of 18 residues. Per germline, CDR1 SGHVS and CDR2 FNYEAQ. The CDR3 region has the DNA TGTGCCAGCAGCCCCGGCCTTCAGGGAGGGCCGGGAGGAGAGACCCAGTACTTC. Translation: CASSPGLQGGPGGETQYF.

This chain links TRBV16 with TRBJ2-2, with a possible D match to TRBD2 (6 bases). Trimming removed 4 bases from V and 2 bases from J, with 14 bases in between. The CDR3 has 16 residues. Germline assignment: CDR1 KGHSY and CDR2 FQNENV. Here the CDR3 reads CASSPIGGTNTGELFF. In nucleotides, the CDR3 is TGTGCCAGCAGCCCCATCGGTGGGACTAACACCGGGGAGCTGTTTTTT.

V and J are TRBV19 and TRBJ2-2; TRBD2 matches 9 bases. CDR1 and CDR2 (germline): LNHDA, SQIVND (reference sequence). This CDR3 has 15 residues. Trimming at V came to 5 bases and at J to 5 bases, leaving 6 bases not matched to a gene. The CDR3 protein is CASSLSGRYTGELFF. CDR3 DNA: TGTGCCAGTAGTCTTAGCGGGAGATATACCGGGGAGCTGTTTTTT.

The V gene is TRBV30, the J gene TRBJ2-6; D possibly corresponds to TRBD2 (6 bases). V gave up 2 bases and J gave up 0 bases, with 17 bases separating them. The CDR3 runs 18 residues. Germline V gene sequence: CDR1 GTSNPN, CDR2 SVGIG (reference sequence). CDR3 nucleotides: TGTGCCTGGAGTAAAGCAGGGAGGCTGTACTCTGGGGCCAACGTCCTGACTTTC. This sequence encodes CAWSKAGRLYSGANVLTF.

The V and J genes are TRBV7-9 and TRBJ1-4; 7 positions match TRBD1. In germline, CDR1 is SEHNR, CDR2 FQNEAQ (reference sequence). Trimming took 5 bases from V and 5 from J; bases not matched to a gene: 11. The CDR3 spans 16 residues. CDR3 region: CASSPRQGRVNEKLFF. In nucleotides, the CDR3 is TGTGCCAGCAGCCCCAGACAGGGTAGGGTCAATGAAAAACTGTTTTTT.

Here the CDR3 reads CAWSRRLGGRSITEAFF. CDR3 bases: TGTGCCTGGAGCCGTCGGCTGGGGGGGAGGAGTATCACTGAAGCTTTCTTT. The J gene is TRBJ1-1, the V gene TRBV30; perhaps TRBD1 as D (5 bases). Germline CDR1 GTSNPN, CDR2 SVGIG (reference sequence). Trimming cost V 3 bases and J 4 bases, with 24 bases left between them. The CDR3 loop spans 17 amino acids.

This clone has a single count. The chain employs TRBV6-5 and TRBJ2-2; D is unresolved. CDR1 MNHEY and CDR2 SVGAGI come from the germline V gene. CDR3 length equals 15 residues. The V gene lost 8 bases and the J gene lost 2 bases, with 15 bases spanning the gap. The CDR3 is CASVRPADNTGELFF. The CDR3 nucleotides read TGTGCCAGCGTGAGGCCGGCAGATAACACCGGGGAGCTGTTTTTT.

This clone has only a few counts. The rearrangement joins TRBV12-3 or TRBV12-4 to TRBJ2-2; the D is unclear. Trimming took off 6 bases at V and 8 bases at J, with 10 bases between the two ends. The CDR3 is made up of 12 amino acids. The CDR3 reads CASRYYVGELFF. The CDR3 DNA is TGTGCCAGCAGATACTACGTGGGGGAGCTGTTTTTT.

The chain has TRBV25-1 and TRBJ2-1; 13 bases align to TRBD2. Germline CDR1 MGHDK, CDR2 SYGVNS. CDR3 length equals 14 residues. With 8 bases clipped from V and 6 bases from J, the junction kept 4 bases outside the gene matches. CDR3 sequence (DNA): TGTGCCAGCGGGACTAGCGGGATGAGCAATGAGCAGTTCTTC. Residues: CASGTSGMSNEQFF.

The chain is built from TRBV5-1 and TRBJ2-1; 11 bases are shared with TRBD2. CDR3 size: 17 residues. Germline V gene sequence: CDR1 SGHRS, CDR2 YFSETQ. J gave up 7 bases and V 2 bases, and 11 bases lay outside the gene matches. The CDR3 region is CASSFRGSGRGRNEQFF. The CDR3 region has the DNA TGCGCCAGCAGCTTTCGGGGTAGCGGGAGGGGGCGTAATGAGCAGTTCTTC. The whole variable domain, remainder taken from reference TRBV5-1 and TRBJ2-1, is KAGVTQTPRYLIKTRGQQVTLSCSPISGHRSVSWYQQTPGQGLQFLFEYFSETQRNKGNFPGRFSGRQFSNSRSEMNVSTLELGDSALYLCASSFRGSGRGRNEQFFGPGTRLTVL.

This rearrangement joins TRBV9 to TRBJ2-7, with 8 bases matching TRBD1. The V gene end was trimmed by 4 bases and the J gene end by 8 bases; junction bases not matched to a gene: 8. Germline values: CDR1 SGDLS, CDR2 YYNGEE. The CDR3 is made up of 13 amino acids. CDR3 sequence (DNA): TGTGCCAGCAGCACTGAAGGACAGGGCAAGCAGTACTTC. Its translation is CASSTEGQGKQYF.

The gene calls are TRBV30 and TRBJ1-5; perhaps TRBD1 as D (5 bases). Trimming shortened V by 0 bases and J by 4 bases, and 10 bases separated the two germline ends. Germline V gene lookup returns CDR1 GTSNPN and CDR2 SVGIG (reference sequence). This CDR3 comprises 14 residues. This CDR3 reads CAWSVRPGNQPQHF. CDR3 sequence (DNA): TGTGCCTGGAGTGTACGTCCAGGGAATCAGCCCCAGCATTTT.

The chain joins TRBV5-1 to TRBJ1-2; D is possibly TRBD1 (6 bases). Germline V gene lookup returns CDR1 SGHRS and CDR2 YFSETQ. Deletions cut 6 bases from V and 9 bases from J, with 21 bases between. The length of the CDR3 is 14 residues. CDR3 protein: CASKPPYRDRSYTF. DNA of the CDR3: TGCGCCAGCAAGCCCCCCTACAGGGATAGGAGCTACACCTTC. The full variable domain, in which reference TRBV5-1 and TRBJ1-2 provide the parts outside the CDR3, is KAGVTQTPRYLIKTRGQQVTLSCSPISGHRSVSWYQQTPGQGLQFLFEYFSETQRNKGNFPGRFSGRQFSNSRSEMNVSTLELGDSALYLCASKPPYRDRSYTFGSGTRLTVV.

The rearrangement links TRBV7-3 to TRBJ2-5, with 13 bases aligning to TRBD2. CDR1 is SGHTA, CDR2 FQGTGA, per germline. The CDR3 runs 17 residues. The V and J ends lost 5 bases and 5 bases, in that order; junction bases with no gene match: 11. The CDR3 reads CASSPTGTSGAGETQYF. CDR3 bases: TGTGCCAGCAGCCCAACCGGGACTAGCGGGGCGGGGGAGACCCAGTACTTC.

J is TRBJ1-1 and V is TRBV30; D is uncertain. Germline CDR1 GTSNPN, CDR2 SVGIG (reference sequence). Trimming left V 2 bases short and J 2 bases short, with 9 bases between. The CDR3 totals 13 residues. DNA for the CDR3: TGTGCCTGGAGTACGCGGAGTAACACTGAAGCTTTCTTT. Its translation is CAWSTRSNTEAFF.

The rearrangement uses TRBV19 and TRBJ1-3; D might be TRBD1 (5 bases). Germline CDR1 LNHDA, CDR2 SQIVND (reference sequence). V lost 7 bases and J lost 2, with 18 bases in between. This CDR3 region has 16 residues. The CDR3 nucleotides read TGTGCCAGTAACCCGAGAAGGGGAACTCCTGGAAACACCATATATTTT. Protein product: CASNPRRGTPGNTIYF.

The chain recombines TRBV4-1 with TRBJ2-3; 10 positions agree with TRBD2. From germline, CDR1 is MGHRA and CDR2 YSYEKL. The CDR3 consists of 19 residues. The trim removed 1 base at V and 5 bases at J, leaving 15 bases unmatched. CDR3 amino acids: CASSQAGTSGVGYIDTQYF. Written as DNA, the CDR3 is TGCGCCAGCAGCCAAGCGGGAACTAGCGGGGTGGGATATATAGATACGCAGTATTTT.

The J gene is TRBJ2-5, the V gene TRBV27, with 9 nucleotides matching TRBD2. From germline, CDR1 is MNHEY and CDR2 SMNVEV (reference sequence). With V trimmed by 4 bases and J by 2 bases, 8 bases remained unmatched. CDR3 length: 16 amino acids. The CDR3 sequence is CASSSQTSGKQETQYF. In DNA form, the CDR3 reads TGTGCCAGCAGTTCTCAGACTAGCGGAAAGCAAGAGACCCAGTACTTC.

The rearrangement links TRBV5-5 to TRBJ2-7; the D gene is possibly TRBD1 (6 bases). The V and J ends lost 2 bases and 0 bases respectively, with 18 bases between them. The CDR3 has 17 residues. The germline V gene has CDR1 SGHKS and CDR2 YYEKEE (reference sequence). This CDR3 is CASSFPGQNLYSYEQYF. CDR3 nucleotides: TGTGCCAGCAGCTTCCCTGGACAGAACCTATACTCCTACGAGCAGTACTTC.

This clone was seen a single time. The chain has TRBV11-2 and TRBJ2-7, with TRBD2 as a possible D gene (5 bases). The CDR3 covers 16 residues. With 0 bases removed from V and 0 bases from J, the gap between germline ends came to 12 bases. Looked up from germline, CDR1 is SGHAT and CDR2 is FQNNGV. The CDR3 is CASSLDPGAGSYEQYF. DNA for the CDR3: TGTGCCAGCAGCTTAGACCCGGGCGCGGGCTCCTACGAGCAGTACTTC.